These 21 T cell receptor beta chains were all obtained from the same sample, sequenced in a study of T cell responses to AZD1222 COVID-19 vaccine (dated by TCRdb to the early 2020s). The time point label on this specimen signifies: baseline before first vaccination. Receptor libraries were prepared by the immunoSEQ multiplex PCR assay. TCRdb stores this immuneACCESS table with in-frame sequences only. Part of the clones is absent; in the studies checked, under half of the shortfall reflects unresolved V genes, and no reason is known for the rest. This sample holds under 200,000 clones; just under 95% were observed only once. Jointly, the top ten make up 1.6% of the sample. Here the sequenced sample was peripheral blood, taken on day 0 of AZD1222 vaccination. These receptors were taken from an adult in good health.

The V gene is TRBV7-2, the J gene TRBJ1-2; TRBD1 matches 7 bases. Losses at the gene ends were 3 bases for V and 4 bases for J; bases not matched to a gene: 5. The germline V gene has CDR1 SGHTA and CDR2 FQGNSA. CDR3 length: 14 amino acids. The CDR3 DNA is TGTGCCAGCAGCTTCAGGGGGACCACCTATGGCTACACCTTC. Its translation: CASSFRGTTYGYTF.

This chain joins TRBV6-6 and TRBJ1-1; perhaps TRBD1 as D (6 bases). Trimming removed 8 bases at V and 3 bases at J, with 16 bases between. Germline V gives CDR1 MNHNY, CDR2 SVGAGI (reference sequence). The CDR3 totals 14 residues. CDR3 region: CASRIRGKDTEAFF. CDR3 nucleotides: TGTGCCAGCCGGATAAGGGGGAAGGACACTGAAGCTTTCTTT.

This rearrangement joins TRBV5-1 to TRBJ2-2; tentatively, D is TRBD2 (6 bases). This CDR3 is 16 amino acids long. V lost 4 bases to trimming and J lost 6 bases, with 19 bases between them. In germline, CDR1 is SGHRS, CDR2 YFSETQ. The CDR3 nucleotides read TGCGCCAGCAGCCAGCATGCGGGAATTAATTCCGGGGAGCTGTTTTTT. This gives the protein CASSQHAGINSGELFF.

J is TRBJ1-2 and V is TRBV10-3; a weak D match, TRBD1 (5 bases). CDR1 is ENHRY, CDR2 SYGVKD, per germline. Trimming shortened V by 7 bases and J by 5 bases, and 11 bases separated the two germline ends. The length of the CDR3 is 12 residues. CDR3 nucleotides: TGTGCCATCATGGGGGTTGGGTATGGCTACACCTTC. Its translation is CAIMGVGYGYTF.

The chain uses TRBV2 and TRBJ1-4; 11 nucleotides line up with TRBD1. The junction had 1 base not matched to a gene; V was cut back by 4 bases and J by 6 bases. CDR3 length: 14 amino acids. CDR1 is SNHLY, CDR2 FYNNEI, per germline. CDR3 nucleotides: TGTGCCAGCAGTGCGGACAGGGGGCATGAAAAACTGTTTTTT. The encoded protein is CASSADRGHEKLFF.

CDR3 in DNA: TGTGCCAGCAGTCCTGGGGGGCGGCATGAAGCTTTCTTT. Translation: CASSPGGRHEAFF. The gene calls are TRBV11-3 and TRBJ1-1; D is possibly TRBD1 (6 bases). V gave up 6 bases and J gave up 7 bases, with 15 bases separating them. Germline CDR1 reads SGHNT; CDR2 reads YENEEA. The CDR3 contains 13 residues.

The chain couples TRBV19 to TRBJ1-1; weak D call: TRBD1 (6 bases). Germline CDR1 LNHDA, CDR2 SQIVND (reference sequence). This CDR3 region has 12 residues. V dropped 8 bases and J dropped 8 bases, with 15 bases sitting between them. The CDR3 coding sequence is TGTGCCAGTGGCCCCGGGACACCCGAAGCTTTCTTT. Protein product: CASGPGTPEAFF.

The J gene is TRBJ2-2, the V gene TRBV7-3; the D is unclear. This CDR3 comprises 12 residues. Trimming removed 3 bases at V and 6 bases at J, with 5 bases between. Germline CDR1 reads SGHTA; CDR2 reads FQGTGA. CDR3 bases: TGTGCCAGCAGCTTCGGGCCCGGGGAGCTGTTTTTT. The encoded protein is CASSFGPGELFF.

The V call is TRBV19, the J call TRBJ1-2, with a weak D call TRBD1 (5 bases). Germline V gene data show CDR1 as LNHDA and CDR2 as SQIVND (reference sequence). This CDR3 has 14 residues. V shed 1 base and J shed 3 bases, with 9 bases lying between them. This chain's CDR3 is CASSIAQGDYGYTF. CDR3 nucleotides: TGTGCCAGTAGTATAGCGCAGGGTGACTATGGCTACACCTTC. Full variable domain (missing parts from reference TRBV19 and TRBJ1-2): DGGITQSPKYLFRKEGQNVTLSCEQNLNHDAMYWYRQDPGQGLRLIYYSQIVNDFQKGDIAEGYSVSREKKESFPLTVTSAQKNPTAFYLCASSIAQGDYGYTFGSGTRLTVV.

A single count supports this clone. V usage is TRBV6-2 or TRBV6-3 and J usage is TRBJ2-7; 11 bases are a match to TRBD2. Germline values: CDR1 MNHEY, CDR2 SVGEGT. J was trimmed by 4 bases and V by 0 bases; bases with no gene match: 11. This CDR3 spans 18 amino acids. CDR3 in amino acids: CASSYSLILAGVYYEQYF. Written as DNA, the CDR3 is TGTGCCAGCAGTTACTCCCTGATACTAGCGGGAGTATATTACGAGCAGTACTTC.

This clone was observed a single time. J is TRBJ1-2 and V is TRBV11-2; TRBD1 is a possible D gene (6 bases). V gave up 5 bases and J gave up 5 bases, with 18 bases separating them. Germline-derived CDR1 and CDR2 are SGHAT and FQNNGV. There are 15 residues in the CDR3. The CDR3 DNA reads TGTGCCAGCAGCCAACCCTGGACAGATGGGTATGGCTACACCTTC. Residues: CASSQPWTDGYGYTF.

The count of this clone is one. The chain carries TRBV5-4 and TRBJ1-4; no reliable D call. CDR3 size: 15 residues. Germline V gene lookup returns CDR1 SGHNT and CDR2 YYREEE (reference sequence). V lost 3 bases, J lost 3 bases, and 12 bases lay in between. CDR3 DNA: TGTGCCAGCAGCTCGTCCTGGGGATCTAATGAAAAACTGTTTTTT. Its translation: CASSSSWGSNEKLFF.

V and J are TRBV11-2 and TRBJ2-7, with TRBD1 matching 9 bases. CDR1 is SGHAT, CDR2 FQNNGV, per germline. The J segment lost 6 bases and the V segment lost 5 bases, leaving 11 bases of the junction unmatched. The CDR3 has 15 residues. The CDR3 DNA is TGTGCCAGCAGCCTAACCACAGGGGGCAGGGTCGAGCAGTACTTC. It translates to CASSLTTGGRVEQYF.

This sequence joins TRBV5-4 and TRBJ1-6, with 8 positions matching TRBD1. The germline gives CDR1 SGHNT, CDR2 YYREEE (reference sequence). V was pared by 5 bases and J by 9 bases, with 13 bases of the junction left unmatched. This CDR3 comprises 16 residues. This CDR3 reads CASSSGTGTTSSPLHF. CDR3 DNA sequence: TGTGCCAGCAGTTCCGGGACAGGTACGACGAGTTCACCCCTCCACTTT.

V and J are TRBV12-2 and TRBJ1-2. TRBV12-2 counts as a pseudogene. CDR3 size: 13 residues. The CDR3 loop reads CASRLGGHYGYTF. The CDR3 DNA sequence: TGTGCAAGTCGCTTGGGGGGGCACTATGGCTACACCTTC.

J is TRBJ2-7 and V is TRBV9; maybe TRBD2 (6 bases). The CDR3 runs to 16 residues. From germline, CDR1 is SGDLS and CDR2 YYNGEE. Trimming shortened V by 4 bases and J by 2 bases, and 19 bases separated the two germline ends. The CDR3 DNA reads as TGTGCCAGCAGCATGAGACCTGGGACTCAAACCTACGAGCAGTACTTC. This sequence encodes CASSMRPGTQTYEQYF.

The V gene is TRBV20-1, the J gene TRBJ1-1; D is ambiguous. Germline lookup yields CDR1 DFQATT and CDR2 SNEGSKA (reference sequence). The ends were cut back, 0 bases at V and 7 bases at J, with 3 bases in the middle. The CDR3 is made up of 10 amino acids. CDR3 sequence (DNA): TGCAGTGCTAGAGAAGGTGAAGCTTTCTTT. It specifies CSAREGEAFF.

This chain links TRBV21-1 with TRBJ2-5; the D call TRBD1 from the table was never checked on the DNA. TRBV21-1 is marked as a pseudogene. The CDR3 totals 15 residues. CDR3 in DNA: TGTGCCAGCAGCAAAGAGGCCAGGGAAGGGGAGACCCAGTACTTC. It translates to CASSKEAREGETQYF.

This chain connects TRBV13 to TRBJ2-5; 12 nucleotides match TRBD1. This CDR3 contains 15 residues. After removal of 4 bases from V and 5 bases from J, the junction contained 5 bases not matched to a gene. CDR1 and CDR2 from the germline V gene are PRHDT and FYEKMQ (reference sequence). As DNA, the CDR3 is TGTGCCAGCAGCTCGGGACAGGGGGCAGGGGAGACCCAGTACTTC. It is translated as CASSSGQGAGETQYF. Complete variable domain (other parts from reference TRBV13 and TRBJ2-5): AAGVIQSPRHLIKEKRETATLKCYPIPRHDTVYWYQQGPGQDPQFLISFYEKMQSDKGSIPDRFSAQQFSDYHSELNMSSLELGDSALYFCASSSGQGAGETQYFGPGTRLLVL.

This clone has just a few counts. This sequence joins TRBV6-1 and TRBJ2-2; 7 bases agree with TRBD2. The CDR3 runs 16 residues. Germline lookup yields CDR1 MNHNS and CDR2 SASEGT. V trimming: 2 bases; J trimming: 1 base; junction bases outside the gene matches: 4. CDR3 in amino acids: CASSESSGGNTGELFF. The CDR3 DNA sequence: TGTGCCAGCAGTGAATCCTCGGGGGGGAACACCGGGGAGCTGTTTTTT.

This chain uses TRBV5-1 with TRBJ2-5; weak D call: TRBD1 (5 bases). The CDR3 consists of 13 residues. V lost 0 bases and J lost 3, with 6 bases in between. Germline V gene sequence: CDR1 SGHRS, CDR2 YFSETQ. In DNA form, the CDR3 reads TGCGCCAGCAGCTTGGTAGGGGAAGAGACCCAGTACTTC. Protein sequence: CASSLVGEETQYF.